This TCR beta chain was documented in a study of blood T cell repertoires in COVID-19. As for the study in general: COVID-19 samples, acute and convalescent, were from the United States, Italy and Spain. Nucleic acid was either cDNA or gDNA, and it came from T cells, B-cell-depleted T cells, or PBMCs.

In the authors' methods: Nucleated cell number was recorded as an estimate derived from reference gene primer amplification. The repertoire was sequenced with immunoSEQ multiplex PCR; TCRdb's copy has only in-frame clones and lacks some. That table is the source of V, J and clone size, and D and trimming were worked out from the DNA. Here the sample spans some 100,000 clones, around 84% being singletons. The ends lost 8 bases at V and 9 bases at J; junction bases unmatched: 7. The CDR3 is 13 residues long. Germline assignment: CDR1 MGHDK and CDR2 SYGVNS. The gene calls are TRBV25-1 and TRBJ2-1, with 10 bases lining up with TRBD2. The sample taken for sequencing was peripheral blood. This TCR derives from a woman in her seventies with active or convalescent COVID-19. The CDR3: CASALAGIREQFF. CDR3 nucleotide sequence: TGTGCCAGCGCACTAGCGGGAATTCGTGAGCAGTTCTTC.